The rows below give T cell receptor beta chains drawn from one sample of a study of radiation and T cells in renal cell carcinoma. Measured with immunoSEQ multiplex PCR; TCRdb has only the in-frame clones, and not every one. The table includes 100,000 to 150,000 clones, roughly 85% detected once. The material sequenced was blood, taken from a patient whose treatment included radiotherapy and nephrectomy. The receptors here all came from a woman aged 55-70 years with renal cell carcinoma. Each CDR3 is given with its conserved first and last residue. The D gene is left open where the match is weak. The size of a clone is reported for some rows only, either as once, few or many, or as a class for expanded clones.

D	J	V	size	DNA	CDR3
-	TRBJ1-1	TRBV9	-	TGTGCCAGCAGCCGGGGGGACACTGAAGCTTTCTTT	CASSRGDTEAFF
TRBD1	TRBJ1-5	TRBV2	-	TGTGCCAGCAGCCCCGACAGGGGGAACTGGCCCCAGCATTTT	CASSPDRGNWPQHF
-	TRBJ1-3	TRBV28	-	TGTGCCAGCACCCTAGGGGGGTTGGGAAACACCATATATTTT	CASTLGGLGNTIYF
-	TRBJ2-4	TRBV28	once	TGTGCCAGCAGTTTGGGGGACATCAAAAACATTCAGTACTTC	CASSLGDIKNIQYF
TRBD1	TRBJ1-1	TRBV5-4	-	TGTGCCAGCAGCCCGAGGGACAGGTTGAACACTGAAGCTTTCTTT	CASSPRDRLNTEAFF
-	TRBJ2-7	TRBV7-2	-	TGTGCCAGCAGCTTGGACTTCGGCTACGAGCAGTACTTC	CASSLDFGYEQYF
TRBD2	TRBJ2-1	TRBV4-3	-	TGCGCCAGCAGCCGCTGGACTAGCGAGACCAATGAGCAGTTCTTC	CASSRWTSETNEQFF
-	TRBJ1-1	TRBV6-1	-	TGTGCCAGCAGTGAAGCCGGGTATATCACTGAAGCTTTCTTT	CASSEAGYITEAFF
-	TRBJ2-6	TRBV9	-	TGTGCCAGCAGCGTACAGGGATACTCTGGGGCCAACGTCCTGACTTTC	CASSVQGYSGANVLTF
-	TRBJ2-1	TRBV7-2	-	TGTGCCAGCAGCTTATCCAATGAGCAGTTCTTC	CASSLSNEQFF
TRBD1	TRBJ1-2	TRBV18	-	TGTGCCAGCTCACCATCCCGGACAGGGGTCGATGGCTACACCTTC	CASSPSRTGVDGYTF
TRBD1	TRBJ1-1	TRBV9	-	TGTGCCAGCAGCCCTCACTATACCCCCACAGGGGCCACTGAAGCTTTCTTT	CASSPHYTPTGATEAFF
-	TRBJ1-1	TRBV2	-	TGTGCCAGCAGTGTCGAGAACACTGAAGCTTTCTTT	CASSVENTEAFF
-	TRBJ1-3	TRBV4-1	once	TGCGCCAGCAGCCAGGTGACAGGTCGACACACCATATATTTT	CASSQVTGRHTIYF
-	TRBJ1-1	TRBV11-2	-	TGTGCCAGCAGCCCCGTGGACGGTCTCACGGCTTTCTTT	CASSPVDGLTAFF
TRBD2	TRBJ2-1	TRBV7-2	-	TGTGCCAGCAGCTTAGTCAGCGCGGGAGGTAGCTTCTTC	CASSLVSAGGSFF
-	TRBJ1-5	TRBV7-2	-	TGTGCCAGCAGCTTACAATCGGGGGGGTTTTCGGGCAATCAGCCCCAGCATTTT	CASSLQSGGFSGNQPQHF
TRBD2	TRBJ2-4	TRBV5-1	-	TGCGCCAGCAGCTTCCAAGCGGGAGAGGAAAACATTCAGTACTTC	CASSFQAGEENIQYF
-	TRBJ2-1	TRBV6-4	-	TGTGCCAGCAGCGGGACACGCGACGGTGAGCAGTTCTTC	CASSGTRDGEQFF
-	TRBJ1-2	TRBV28	-	TGTGCCAGCAGTTTCCCGCCTGGGTCCGGGAGTGGCTACACCTTC	CASSFPPGSGSGYTF
-	TRBJ1-1	TRBV28	-	TGTGCCAGCAGTTTTTCGGCCGGAAACAGGGTAGGAGCTTTCTTT	CASSFSAGNRVGAFF
TRBD2	TRBJ2-7	TRBV29-1	few	TGCAGCGCCCCCGGGACTAGGGGCCCCCCCTACGAGCAGTACTTC	CSAPGTRGPPYEQYF
TRBD1	TRBJ1-2	TRBV6-6	-	TGTGCCAGCATCCCTTCCCGGGACAGGGTCTATGGCTACACCTTC	CASIPSRDRVYGYTF
-	TRBJ1-2	TRBV27	-	TGTGCCAGCCTTACCGGGGTTCACCCGAAGAGGAGCGGCTACACCTTC	CASLTGVHPKRSGYTF
-	TRBJ2-2	TRBV11-2	-	TGTGCCAGCAGCTCCCTAGGCCCCGGGGAGCTGTTTTTT	CASSSLGPGELFF
-	TRBJ2-7	TRBV7-6	-	TGTGCCAGCAGCTTAGCGTGGGACCGCGGAGGTAGCGAGCAGTACTTC	CASSLAWDRGGSEQYF
TRBD1	TRBJ1-2	TRBV7-2	few	TGTGCCAGCAGCTTAGCGGGGACAGCGGGTACTAACTATGGCTACACCTTC	CASSLAGTAGTNYGYTF
TRBD1	TRBJ1-1	TRBV28	-	TGTGCCACGCAGAGAGATACAGGGGGCGCAGGAATGAACACTGAAGCTTTCTTT	CATQRDTGGAGMNTEAFF
TRBD1	TRBJ1-3	TRBV19	once	TGTGCCAGTAGACCGACCTCGGACAGGGGAAGAAGAAACACCATATATTTT	CASRPTSDRGRRNTIYF
-	TRBJ2-7	TRBV18	-	TGTGCCAGCTCACCCGCCAGGGCAGACACCTACGAGCAGTACTTC	CASSPARADTYEQYF
TRBD2	TRBJ2-1	TRBV7-2	-	TGTGCCAGCAGCTTACCGGGACTAGGGCATGAGCAGTTCTTC	CASSLPGLGHEQFF
-	TRBJ2-7	TRBV28	-	TGTGCCAGCAGTTTAGAACCTTACCTACTCCACGAGCAGTACTTC	CASSLEPYLLHEQYF
-	TRBJ2-7	TRBV6-6	-	TGTGCCAGCAAGACTGTCGACATCTCCTACGAGCAGTACTTC	CASKTVDISYEQYF
TRBD2	TRBJ2-1	TRBV6-6	-	TGTGCCAGCAACCCGGGACTAGCGGGTAACAATGAGCAGTTCTTC	CASNPGLAGNNEQFF
TRBD1	TRBJ1-6	TRBV5-1	-	TGCGCCAGCAGCTTGGCACAGGGGGCGGGATCACCCCTCCACTTT	CASSLAQGAGSPLHF
TRBD2	TRBJ2-3	TRBV19	-	TGTGCCAGTACTAAAGGACTAGCGGGAGACCGGGATACGCAGTATTTT	CASTKGLAGDRDTQYF
-	TRBJ2-3	TRBV7-7	-	TGTGCTAGCAGCCTCGGGACACCCAGCACAGATACGCAGTATTTT	CASSLGTPSTDTQYF
-	TRBJ2-1	TRBV9	-	TGTGCCAGCAGCGTAGATCAGGGAAGGGAGCAGTTCTTC	CASSVDQGREQFF
-	TRBJ2-3	TRBV7-6	-	TGTGCCAGCAGCTTGGGGAAACTAGGTGTGCCCACAGATACGCAGTATTTT	CASSLGKLGVPTDTQYF
-	TRBJ1-5	TRBV18	-	TGTGCCAGCTCACCACAGGGGCCGGATCAGCCCCAGCATTTT	CASSPQGPDQPQHF
-	TRBJ2-6	TRBV5-1	-	TGCGCCAGCAGCTTGGATCCTGGGGCCAACGTCCTGACTTTC	CASSLDPGANVLTF
-	TRBJ1-5	TRBV30	few	TGTGCCTGGAGTGTGAGGGAACCCTATAGCAATCAGCCCCAGCATTTT	CAWSVREPYSNQPQHF
TRBD1	TRBJ1-1	TRBV2	-	TGTGCCAGCAGAACAGGGGCGAACACTGAAGCTTTCTTT	CASRTGANTEAFF
-	TRBJ2-7	TRBV5-1	-	TGCGCCAGCAGCTTAATGGGGACCCGAGCCTACGAGCAGTACTTC	CASSLMGTRAYEQYF
-	TRBJ2-1	TRBV7-6	-	TGTGCCAGCAGCTTGGCAGGCAGCCACAATGAGCAGTTCTTC	CASSLAGSHNEQFF
-	TRBJ1-2	TRBV6-1	few	TGTGCCAGCGAAGGCGGGGCCTATGGCTACACCTTC	CASEGGAYGYTF
-	TRBJ2-2	TRBV27	-	TGTGCCAGCAGTCCGAACGGACGGAGGAACACCGGGGAGCTGTTTTTT	CASSPNGRRNTGELFF
TRBD1	TRBJ2-2	TRBV9	-	TGTGCCAGCAGCGTTCTTACAGGGGGGTCGAACACCGGGGAGCTGTTTTTT	CASSVLTGGSNTGELFF
-	TRBJ1-2	TRBV4-1	-	TGCGCCAGCAGCCAAGACGCAGCTGCCCCGACTAACTATGGCTACACCTTC	CASSQDAAAPTNYGYTF
-	TRBJ1-4	TRBV4-2	-	TGTGCCAGCAGCCAAGGAGCTGTGACAGGAACTGAAAAACTGTTTTTT	CASSQGAVTGTEKLFF
-	TRBJ1-5	TRBV7-2	-	TGTGCCAGCAGCTTAATTAAGGTGGGAAATCAGCCCCAGCATTTT	CASSLIKVGNQPQHF
TRBD1	TRBJ2-3	TRBV5-4	-	TGTGCCAGCACCTCGGACAGGCGCACAGATACGCAGTATTTT	CASTSDRRTDTQYF
TRBD1	TRBJ1-2	TRBV6-6	-	TGTGCCAGCAGTTACACCCAACAGGGGGCTGATGGCTACACCTTC	CASSYTQQGADGYTF
TRBD1	TRBJ1-1	TRBV27	-	TGTGCCAGCAGTCCTTGGGACAGCAACACTGAAGCTTTCTTT	CASSPWDSNTEAFF
TRBD1	TRBJ2-2	TRBV28	-	TGTGCCAGCATCCCTACCTCCCGGGACAGGGGTCGGGCGAACACCGGGGAGCTGTTTTTT	CASIPTSRDRGRANTGELFF